The 22 T cell receptor beta chains below all came from one sample that was sequenced in a study of blood T cells in healthy people across ages. Next came a second PCR, run for about 7 to 12 cycles, which used a sample-barcoded 5' primer along with a J-beta primer mix. From the 5' RACE reads, TCRdb called clonotypes with MiXCR, one entry per CDR3 protein. The profile shows 1.5 million to 2 million distinct CDR3 sequences, roughly two fifths of them singletons. The sample taken for sequencing was blood. These receptors came from a human donor in good health.

The V gene is TRBV28, the J gene TRBJ2-7; the D is unclear. Trimming took off 1 base at V and 2 bases at J, with 9 bases between the two ends. The germline V gene encodes CDR1 MDHEN and CDR2 SYDVKM. CDR3 length equals 14 residues. CDR3 amino acids: CASSLLVRTYEQYF. The CDR3 DNA reads as TGTGCCAGCAGTTTATTGGTCAGAACCTACGAGCAGTACTTC.

The V and J genes are TRBV20-1 and TRBJ1-2; TRBD1 might be the D (5 bases). The CDR3 is made up of 12 amino acids. V lost 5 bases and J lost 7, with 14 bases in between. Germline V gives CDR1 DFQATT, CDR2 SNEGSKA (reference sequence). CDR3 DNA: TGCAGTGCTCGTGACGGGGGGGTTGGCTACACCTTC. It is translated as CSARDGGVGYTF.

The V and J genes are TRBV7-2 and TRBJ1-6; D is ambiguous. The CDR3 has 16 residues. Trimming took off 2 bases at V and 2 bases at J, with 10 bases between the two ends. Germline lookup yields CDR1 SGHTA and CDR2 FQGNSA. The CDR3 spells CASSLIWETYNSPLHF. The CDR3 DNA reads TGTGCCAGCAGCTTAATATGGGAGACCTATAATTCACCCCTCCACTTT.

V is TRBV6-5 and J is TRBJ2-7; 9 bases agree with TRBD1. Germline V lookup: CDR1 MNHEY, CDR2 SVGAGI. CDR3 length: 18 amino acids. The ends lost 3 bases at V and 5 bases at J; junction bases unmatched: 17. CDR3 protein: CASSYLTIGTGLPDEQYF. CDR3 nucleotides: TGTGCCAGCAGTTATCTTACTATTGGGACAGGGCTTCCGGACGAGCAGTACTTC.

The chain joins TRBV20-1 to TRBJ2-1; D possibly matches TRBD1 or TRBD2 (5 bases each). The germline V gene has CDR1 DFQATT and CDR2 SNEGSKA (reference sequence). This CDR3 is built from 12 residues. CDR3 coding DNA: TGCAGGGCACCCGGGGCTTGGGCTGAGCAGTTCTTC. It specifies CRAPGAWAEQFF.

The rearrangement uses TRBV12-3 or TRBV12-4 and TRBJ1-5; D uncertain. The CDR3 loop spans 15 amino acids. V lost 4 bases to trimming and J lost 4 bases, with 14 bases between them. CDR3 in amino acids: CASSSRMAQNQPQHF. The CDR3 DNA sequence: TGTGCCAGCAGTTCGAGGATGGCTCAGAATCAGCCCCAGCATTTT.

About this clonotype itself: A read error may explain this, as a much larger clone is one base away. The gene calls are TRBV6-2 or TRBV6-3 and TRBJ2-5; 11 bases agree with TRBD2. In germline, CDR1 is MNHEY, CDR2 SVGEGT. The CDR3 is made up of 15 amino acids. The CDR3 here is CVSSQGTSGQETQYF. For the CDR3, the DNA is TGTGTCAGCAGCCAAGGGACTAGCGGACAAGAGACCCAGTACTTC.

A word on this clonotype: A junction end diverges from the germline sequence, so it may reflect a read error. The J gene is TRBJ1-4, the V gene TRBV20-1; no definite D call. CDR1 is DFQATT, CDR2 SNEGSKA, per germline (reference sequence). This CDR3 spans 15 amino acids. The CDR3 protein is CSARDQQKFNEKLLF. The CDR3 region has the DNA TGCAGTGCTAGAGATCAACAGAAGTTTAATGAAAAACTGTTGTTT.

Regarding this clonotype: The germline gene is not matched at one end of the junction; a read error may be the cause. The genes are TRBV28 and TRBJ2-7; D not resolved. The CDR3 has 15 amino acids. Germline values: CDR1 MDHEN, CDR2 SYDVKM. The CDR3 loop is CAGSNSLVLPYEQYF. The CDR3 DNA reads as TGTGCCGGCAGTAATAGCTTGGTCCTACCCTACGAGCAGTACTTC. The full variable domain, completed using reference TRBV28 and TRBJ2-7, is DVKVTQSSRYLVKRTGEKVFLECVQDMDHENMFWYRQDPGLGLRLIYFSYDVKMKEKGDIPEGYSVSREKKERFSLILESASTNQTSMYLCAGSNSLVLPYEQYFGPGTRLTVT.

The rearrangement links TRBV4-2 to TRBJ2-4; TRBD2 is a possible D gene (5 bases). Near its end, the DNA agrees better with TRBJ2-5, so the J call may be wrong. Germline lookup yields CDR1 LGHNA and CDR2 YNFKEQ. The CDR3 length is 16 residues. CDR3 in amino acids: CASSHVDPGTQETQYF. As DNA, the CDR3 is TGTGCCAGCAGCCATGTAGACCCGGGAACCCAAGAGACCCAGTACTTC.

This clonotype appeared a few times. The chain uses TRBV28 and TRBJ2-5, with TRBD1 matching over 10 bases. Unmatched junction bases numbered 5, after V lost 6 bases and J lost 4 bases. The length of the CDR3 is 14 residues. Germline V gives CDR1 MDHEN, CDR2 SYDVKM. As DNA, the CDR3 is TGTGCCAGCAGCGACAGGGGGCACGTAGAGACCCAGTACTTC. Protein sequence: CASSDRGHVETQYF.

The gene calls are TRBV10-3 and TRBJ2-4; the D gene is possibly TRBD2 (6 bases). The tail of the sequence fits TRBJ2-7 better, so the J call may be wrong. There are 15 residues in the CDR3. CDR1 is ENHRY and CDR2 is SYGVKD in the germline V gene. The CDR3 DNA is TGTGCCATCAGTGGAGTAGGGACTCCTATATCCGAGCAGTACTTC. Translation gives CAISGVGTPISEQYF.

In this sample, this clonotype turned up a few times. The gene calls are TRBV29-1 and TRBJ1-2, with D possibly matching TRBD1 (5 bases). The CDR3 consists of 13 residues. Trimming took off 3 bases at V and 3 bases at J, with 11 bases between the two ends. Germline values: CDR1 SQVTM, CDR2 ANQGSEA. The CDR3 loop reads CSVDRRGYYGYTF. The CDR3 DNA is TGCAGCGTTGACCGACGGGGCTACTATGGCTACACCTTC.

The V gene is TRBV6-1, the J gene TRBJ2-1; 9 nucleotides agree with TRBD2. Unmatched junction bases numbered 5, after V lost 6 bases and J lost 2 bases. Germline loops: CDR1 MNHNS, CDR2 SASEGT. The CDR3 runs to 15 residues. In DNA form, the CDR3 reads TGTGCCAGCAGCCGACTAGCGGAGACCTACAATGAGCAGTTCTTC. Its translation is CASSRLAETYNEQFF.

This chain joins TRBV30 and TRBJ1-2; 8 bases are shared with TRBD1. Germline CDR1 GTSNPN, CDR2 SVGIG (reference sequence). The CDR3 consists of 14 residues. V was pared by 2 bases and J by 6 bases, with 8 bases of the junction left unmatched. CDR3 in amino acids: CAWSYQGASNGYTF. The DNA of the CDR3 is TGTGCCTGGAGTTATCAGGGGGCATCGAATGGCTACACCTTC.

The chain is built from TRBV20-1 and TRBJ2-1; possible D gene TRBD1, 5 bases. The germline gives CDR1 DFQATT, CDR2 SNEGSKA (reference sequence). This CDR3 region has 14 residues. The V end lost 3 bases, the J end lost 5 bases, and 14 bases lay between the germline ends. The CDR3 protein is CSASSGANHNEQFF. CDR3 bases: TGCAGTGCTAGTAGTGGGGCCAACCACAATGAGCAGTTCTTC.

The chain carries TRBV20-1 and TRBJ2-3, with a possible D match to TRBD2 (7 bases). The length of the CDR3 is 15 residues. Germline V gene data show CDR1 as DFQATT and CDR2 as SNEGSKA (reference sequence). Trimming took off 5 bases at V and 4 bases at J, with 19 bases between the two ends. As DNA, the CDR3 is TGCAGTGCTGGAGGGGGGGGCGCCGGAGCAGATACGCAGTATTTT. Protein: CSAGGGGAGADTQYF.

There are a few counts of this clonotype. This chain uses TRBV6-2 or TRBV6-3 with TRBJ2-7; 8 bases are shared with TRBD2. V dropped 5 bases and J dropped 6; count of bases not matched to a gene: 3. Per germline, CDR1 MNHEY and CDR2 SVGEGT. This CDR3 has 12 amino acids. Written as DNA, the CDR3 is TGTGCCAGCAGTGGTCTAGCGGGCGAGCAGTACTTC. It specifies CASSGLAGEQYF.

The V and J genes are TRBV4-2 and TRBJ2-6; D might be TRBD2 (5 bases). Per the germline V gene, CDR1 is LGHNA and CDR2 is YNFKEQ. This CDR3 comprises 17 residues. V shed 0 bases and J shed 1 base, with 10 bases lying between them. The CDR3 coding sequence is TGTGCCAGCAGCCAAGACCGGGGAAGTTCTGGGGCCAACGTCCTGACTTTC. This sequence encodes CASSQDRGSSGANVLTF.

This clonotype turned up a few times. This rearrangement joins TRBV12-3 or TRBV12-4 to TRBJ2-4; TRBD2 aligns across 14 bases. V shed 5 bases and J 1 base; nucleotides not matched to a gene: 7. The CDR3 contains 18 residues. CDR3 sequence (DNA): TGTGCCAGCAGTCCGGGGACTAGCGGGGGTGGGGCCAAAAACATTCAGTACTTC. Its translation: CASSPGTSGGGAKNIQYF.

The V and J genes are TRBV6-1 and TRBJ1-4, with D hard to call. Germline V CDR1 and CDR2: MNHNS, SASEGT. CDR3 length: 17 residues. The V gene lost 4 bases and the J gene lost 0 bases, with 15 bases spanning the gap. Here the CDR3 DNA reads TGTGCCAGCAGTGGACATCCCCGACCTGCAACTAATGAAAAACTGTTTTTT. Protein: CASSGHPRPATNEKLFF.

This clonotype has a handful of counts. V usage is TRBV4-2 and J usage is TRBJ2-1; D is ambiguous. The CDR3 runs 16 residues. Trimming stripped 5 bases from V and 5 bases from J, with 19 bases between. Germline CDR1 and CDR2: LGHNA and YNFKEQ. The CDR3 protein is CASSFRPGEVDNEQFF. The CDR3 nucleotides read TGTGCCAGCAGCTTCCGACCGGGTGAGGTTGACAATGAGCAGTTCTTC.